The clone carrying this TCR beta chain is medium-sized (0.01 to 0.1%) within its sample. This sample is part of a study of T cells in Graves' hyperthyroidism and ophthalmopathy. It was RNA transcripts that yielded the amplified TCR beta CDR3 regions. Initially, a first-round RT-PCR of the TCR CDR3 employed the HTBI primer set. TCRdb re-called the multiplex PCR reads with MiXCR, one entry per CDR3 protein. The sample consists of tens of thousands of distinct CDR3 sequences, nearly 45% of them appearing once. The TCR sequence derives from a woman aged 25 to 39 with Graves' hyperthyroidism. The sample consisted of blood.

CDR3 nucleotides: TGCAGTGCTGCAGGGGAATCCGGAAACACCATATATTTT. It codes for CSAAGESGNTIYF. The chain links TRBV20-1 to TRBJ1-3; tentatively, D is TRBD1 (6 bases). The CDR3 runs to 13 residues. V was shortened by 5 bases and J by 4 bases, with 12 bases between the two germline ends. Germline V lookup: CDR1 DFQATT, CDR2 SNEGSKA (reference sequence).